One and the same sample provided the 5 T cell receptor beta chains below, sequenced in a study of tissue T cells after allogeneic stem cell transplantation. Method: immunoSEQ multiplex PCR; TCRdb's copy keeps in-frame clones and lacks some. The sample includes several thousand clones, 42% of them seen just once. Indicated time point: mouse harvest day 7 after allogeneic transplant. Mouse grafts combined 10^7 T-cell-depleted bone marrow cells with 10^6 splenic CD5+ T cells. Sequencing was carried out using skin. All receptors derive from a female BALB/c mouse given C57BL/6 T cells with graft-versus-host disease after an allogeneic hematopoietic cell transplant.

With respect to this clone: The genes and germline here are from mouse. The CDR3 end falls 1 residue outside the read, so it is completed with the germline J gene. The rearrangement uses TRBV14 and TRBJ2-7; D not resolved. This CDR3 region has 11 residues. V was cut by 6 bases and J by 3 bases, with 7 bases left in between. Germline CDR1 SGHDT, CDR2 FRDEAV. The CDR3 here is CASIGSYEQYF. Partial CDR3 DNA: TGTGCCAGCATTGGCAGCTATGAACAGTAC.

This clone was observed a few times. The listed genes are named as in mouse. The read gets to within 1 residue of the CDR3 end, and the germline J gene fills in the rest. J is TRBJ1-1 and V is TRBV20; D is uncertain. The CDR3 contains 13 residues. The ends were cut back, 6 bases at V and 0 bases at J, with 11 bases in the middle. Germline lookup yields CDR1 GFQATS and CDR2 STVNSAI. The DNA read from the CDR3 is TGTGGTGCAGAACGGGGAGCAAACACAGAAGTCTTC. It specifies CGAERGANTEVF. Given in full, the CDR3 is CGAERGANTEVFF.

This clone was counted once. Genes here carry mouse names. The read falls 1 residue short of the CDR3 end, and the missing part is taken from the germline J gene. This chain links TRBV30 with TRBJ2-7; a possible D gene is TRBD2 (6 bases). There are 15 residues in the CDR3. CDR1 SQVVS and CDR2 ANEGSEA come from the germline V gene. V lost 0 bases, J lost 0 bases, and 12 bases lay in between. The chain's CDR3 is CSSRDVGESSYEQYF. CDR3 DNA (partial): TGTAGTTCTAGAGATGTGGGGGAGAGCTCCTATGAACAGTAC.

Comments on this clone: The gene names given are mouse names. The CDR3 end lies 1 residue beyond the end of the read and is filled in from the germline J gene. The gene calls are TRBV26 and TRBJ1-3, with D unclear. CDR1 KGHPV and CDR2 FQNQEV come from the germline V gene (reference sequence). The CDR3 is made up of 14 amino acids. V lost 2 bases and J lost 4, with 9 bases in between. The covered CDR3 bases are TGTGCCAGCAGTCTGGGCCGGGGAGGAAATACGCTCTAT. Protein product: CASSLGRGGNTLY. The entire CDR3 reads CASSLGRGGNTLYF.

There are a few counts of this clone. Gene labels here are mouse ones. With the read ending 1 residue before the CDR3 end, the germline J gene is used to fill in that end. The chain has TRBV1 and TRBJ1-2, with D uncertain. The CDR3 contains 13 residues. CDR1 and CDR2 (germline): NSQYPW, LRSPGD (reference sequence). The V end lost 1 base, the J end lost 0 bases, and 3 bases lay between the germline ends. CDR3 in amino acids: CTCSAGANSDYTF. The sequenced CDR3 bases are TGCACCTGCAGTGCAGGGGCAAACTCCGACTACACC.